This entry lists 32 T cell receptor beta chains sequenced from one sample in a study of CD8 T cells in ankylosing spondylitis. TCRdb re-called the 5' RACE reads through MiXCR, storing one row per CDR3 protein. The sample has about 310,000 distinct CDR3 sequences, around 21% seen once; the top ten hold roughly 3.6%. The sequenced material came from blood, either unsorted or a sorted T cell fraction (not recorded which). The receptors shown here come from a female donor with ankylosing spondylitis or in good health (not recorded which).

The chain joins TRBV7-2 to TRBJ2-5; D remains ambiguous. This CDR3 is 12 amino acids long. The ends were cut back, 3 bases at V and 2 bases at J, with 4 bases in the middle. The germline V gene encodes CDR1 SGHTA and CDR2 FQGNSA. In DNA, the CDR3 is TGTGCCAGCAGCTTCCGGCAAGAGACCCAGTACTTC. Its translation: CASSFRQETQYF.

This clonotype was observed a handful of times. The genes are TRBV29-1 and TRBJ2-1, with D perhaps matching TRBD1 (6 bases). The CDR3 has 15 residues. Trimming took 3 bases from V and 0 from J, leaving 12 bases between them. Germline loops: CDR1 SQVTM, CDR2 ANQGSEA. The CDR3 here is CSVDPTGVSYNEQFF. DNA for the CDR3: TGCAGCGTTGACCCGACAGGTGTCTCCTACAATGAGCAGTTCTTC.

The chain links TRBV7-9 to TRBJ2-3; D is perhaps TRBD1 (5 bases). Per the germline V gene, CDR1 is SEHNR and CDR2 is FQNEAQ (reference sequence). This CDR3 comprises 14 residues. V was trimmed by 3 bases and J by 6 bases, leaving 13 bases between them. Written as DNA, the CDR3 is TGTGCCAGCAGCTTTCGGGCTGGGGCGGATACGCAGTATTTT. Residues: CASSFRAGADTQYF.

V is TRBV6-2 or TRBV6-3 and J is TRBJ2-3; D is unresolved. The length of the CDR3 is 11 residues. Between the trimmed V and J ends, which lost 2 bases and 8 bases, there was a span of 5 bases. Germline V gene data show CDR1 as MNHEY and CDR2 as SVGEGT. In DNA, the CDR3 is TGTGCCAGCAGTTACAGAGTTACGCAGTATTTT. Amino acids: CASSYRVTQYF.

The rearrangement uses TRBV20-1 and TRBJ2-3; TRBD2 might be the D (6 bases). From germline, CDR1 is DFQATT and CDR2 SNEGSKA (reference sequence). V was clipped by 6 bases and J by 1 base, with 14 bases between them. This CDR3 spans 14 amino acids. The DNA of the CDR3 is TGCAGTGCCCCCCGGGAGCCTGGCACAGATACGCAGTATTTT. It specifies CSAPREPGTDTQYF.

The chain is built from TRBV6-9 and TRBJ1-1; D not resolved. The germline gives CDR1 MNHGY, CDR2 SVAAGI. The CDR3 contains 16 residues. The V gene lost 2 bases and the J gene lost 1 base, with 14 bases spanning the gap. Here the CDR3 reads CASSYPSLTENTEAFF. The CDR3 nucleotides are TGTGCCAGCAGTTATCCCTCACTAACCGAGAACACTGAAGCTTTCTTT.

The chain recombines TRBV29-1 with TRBJ2-5, with D uncertain. The CDR3 has 11 residues. Germline lookup yields CDR1 SQVTM and CDR2 ANQGSEA. The ends were cut back, 3 bases at V and 7 bases at J, with 9 bases in the middle. The CDR3 DNA sequence: TGCAGCGTTGAGGTGAGGTGGACCCAGTACTTC. It yields the protein CSVEVRWTQYF.

This clonotype showed up many times. The genes are TRBV7-2 and TRBJ2-2; tentatively, D is TRBD1 (6 bases). V was pared by 5 bases and J by 1 base, with 8 bases between. Germline V gene data show CDR1 as SGHTA and CDR2 as FQGNSA. The length of the CDR3 is 14 residues. In DNA, the CDR3 is TGTGCCAGCAGCAAGGACAGGAACACCGGGGAGCTGTTTTTT. Translating it yields CASSKDRNTGELFF.

This chain connects TRBV6-1 to TRBJ1-2; D not resolved. CDR3 length equals 14 residues. Germline CDR1 MNHNS, CDR2 SASEGT. V was pared by 5 bases and J by 4 bases, with 14 bases between. The CDR3 is CASSQRVGSYGYTF. The CDR3 DNA follows: TGTGCCAGCAGTCAGCGGGTCGGTAGCTATGGCTACACCTTC.

Only a few counts were recorded for this clonotype. The V gene is TRBV6-5, the J gene TRBJ2-1, with 8 bases matching TRBD2. Germline-derived CDR1 and CDR2 are MNHEY and SVGAGI. V was clipped by 2 bases and J by 6 bases; unmatched bases: 6. There are 15 residues in the CDR3. The chain's CDR3 is CASSYRAGEVNEQFF. The DNA for the CDR3 is TGTGCCAGCAGTTACCGAGCGGGAGAGGTCAATGAGCAGTTCTTC.

On this clonotype: In this CDR3 the conserved last residue, phenylalanine or tryptophan, is missing, so a read error is likely. V gene TRBV7-2 combines with J gene TRBJ2-1, with TRBD2 matching over 9 bases. Losses at the gene ends were 10 bases for V and 7 bases for J; bases not matched to a gene: 14. This CDR3 spans 15 amino acids. The germline CDR1 and CDR2 sequences are SGHTA and FQGNSA. CDR3 sequence: CATHPRGRVGNEQFL. DNA for the CDR3: TGTGCCACACACCCCCGCGGGAGGGTAGGGAATGAGCAGTTCTTA.

The chain has TRBV2 and TRBJ2-7; 7 positions agree with TRBD1. CDR1 and CDR2 from the germline V gene are SNHLY and FYNNEI. Losses at the gene ends were 7 bases for V and 5 bases for J; bases not matched to a gene: 8. This CDR3 is 13 amino acids long. This CDR3 reads CASTLTGWNEQYF. The CDR3 DNA follows: TGTGCCAGCACCCTGACAGGGTGGAACGAGCAGTACTTC.

This chain joins TRBV20-1 and TRBJ2-1; 10 nucleotides match TRBD2. After removal of 1 base from V and 0 bases from J, the junction contained 12 bases not matched to a gene. The CDR3 has 19 amino acids. Germline values: CDR1 DFQATT, CDR2 SNEGSKA (reference sequence). Written as DNA, the CDR3 is TGCAGTGCTAGAGTTGTTTCTAGCGGGAGTCCCCTCTCCTACAATGAGCAGTTCTTC. Its protein product is CSARVVSSGSPLSYNEQFF.

This clonotype has only a few counts. The rearrangement uses TRBV6-5 and TRBJ2-3, with 10 bases aligning to TRBD2. Germline V CDR1 and CDR2: MNHEY, SVGAGI. The CDR3 runs 19 residues. Trimming cost V 0 bases and J 4 bases; bases outside gene matches: 13. The CDR3 loop is CASSYSPPVVAGGSDTQYF. CDR3 DNA sequence: TGTGCCAGCAGTTACTCCCCCCCGGTGGTAGCGGGAGGATCAGATACGCAGTATTTT.

In its sample, this clonotype was seen a few times. This chain connects TRBV30 to TRBJ2-1; D perhaps matches TRBD2 (6 bases). CDR3 length: 12 residues. V was trimmed by 5 bases and J by 9 bases, leaving 14 bases between them. The germline V gene has CDR1 GTSNPN and CDR2 SVGIG (reference sequence). CDR3 residues: CAWGYGGREQFF. The CDR3 DNA reads TGTGCCTGGGGGTACGGAGGGCGTGAGCAGTTCTTC. The whole variable domain, remainder taken from reference TRBV30 and TRBJ2-1, is SQTIHQWPATLVQPVGSPLSLECTVEGTSNPNLYWYRQAAGRGLQLLFYSVGIGQISSEVPQNLSASRPQDRQFILSSKKLLLSDSGFYLCAWGYGGREQFFGPGTRLTVL.

V and J are TRBV19 and TRBJ2-3; a possible D gene is TRBD2 (6 bases). Germline CDR1 reads LNHDA; CDR2 reads SQIVND (reference sequence). Trimming took off 8 bases at V and 0 bases at J, with 12 bases between the two ends. CDR3 length: 14 residues. The CDR3 loop is CASCPGLSTDTQYF. DNA for the CDR3: TGTGCCAGTTGCCCGGGACTGAGCACAGATACGCAGTATTTT.

The table lists this clonotype with a few counts. This chain joins TRBV6-2 or TRBV6-3 and TRBJ2-4, with 9 bases identical to TRBD1. This CDR3 has 14 amino acids. Germline loops: CDR1 MNHEY, CDR2 SVGEGT. V shed 5 bases and J 7 bases; nucleotides not matched to a gene: 6. The CDR3 spells CASSPGQGRNIQYF. The CDR3 bases are TGTGCCAGCAGTCCTGGACAGGGGAGGAACATTCAGTACTTC.

This rearrangement joins TRBV7-2 to TRBJ2-3; possibly TRBD1 or TRBD2 for D (7 bases each). Per germline, CDR1 SGHTA and CDR2 FQGNSA. The CDR3 totals 16 residues. The V end was cut by 1 base, the J end by 2 bases, with 13 bases between. The CDR3 sequence is CASSLGGGQSTDTQYF. The DNA for the CDR3 is TGTGCCAGCAGCTTAGGGGGGGGACAGTCCACAGATACGCAGTATTTT.

V is TRBV20-1 and J is TRBJ2-7; tentative D call: TRBD2 (5 bases). Germline loops: CDR1 DFQATT, CDR2 SNEGSKA (reference sequence). V lost 1 base to trimming and J lost 4 bases, with 17 bases between them. This CDR3 comprises 15 residues. CDR3: CSARGFRDRPYEQYF. In DNA, the CDR3 is TGCAGTGCTAGAGGCTTCCGGGATCGCCCTTACGAGCAGTACTTC.

This clonotype was observed a handful of times. The rearrangement links TRBV28 to TRBJ2-5; perhaps D is TRBD1 or TRBD2 (6 bases each). The CDR3 consists of 15 residues. Germline V gene lookup returns CDR1 MDHEN and CDR2 SYDVKM. V lost 6 bases and J lost 4, with 18 bases in between. The CDR3 sequence: CASSLPVGGSETQYF. Written as DNA, the CDR3 is TGTGCCAGCAGCCTCCCCGTAGGGGGGTCAGAGACCCAGTACTTC.

This clonotype was found a few times. The chain couples TRBV25-1 to TRBJ1-3, with D maybe TRBD1 (5 bases). The CDR3 loop spans 14 amino acids. Germline assignment: CDR1 MGHDK and CDR2 SYGVNS. V shed 6 bases and J shed 0 bases, with 9 bases lying between them. The DNA of the CDR3 is TGTGCCAGCAGCCCCGGGGGCTCTGGAAACACCATATATTTT. Translating gives CASSPGGSGNTIYF.

This chain joins TRBV3-1 and TRBJ2-1; the match to TRBD1 covers 7 bases. Trimming took 4 bases from V and 2 from J; bases not matched to a gene: 8. The germline CDR1 and CDR2 sequences are LGHDT and YNNKEL (reference sequence). The CDR3 spans 16 residues. The CDR3 protein is CASSLRQGRAYNEQFF. The CDR3 DNA reads as TGTGCCAGCAGCCTAAGACAGGGTCGGGCCTACAATGAGCAGTTCTTC.

This clonotype was detected many times. The chain's CDR3 is CAWSLLARNTEAFF. CDR3 sequence (DNA): TGTGCCTGGAGTCTCCTCGCGAGGAACACTGAAGCTTTCTTT. The chain recombines TRBV30 with TRBJ1-1; D gene unclear. This CDR3 is built from 14 residues. The V gene's germline CDR1 is GTSNPN and CDR2 SVGIG (reference sequence). Between the trimmed V and J ends, which lost 2 bases and 1 base, there was a span of 11 bases.

A few counts support this clonotype. This chain uses TRBV6-1 with TRBJ1-1, with 9 bases that match TRBD1. Germline V gene sequence: CDR1 MNHNS, CDR2 SASEGT. The junction had 3 bases not matched to a gene; V was cut back by 6 bases and J by 1 base. The CDR3 length is 14 residues. In DNA form, the CDR3 reads TGTGCCAGCAGACGGACAGGGGCGAACACTGAAGCTTTCTTT. Encoded protein: CASRRTGANTEAFF.

The chain employs TRBV28 and TRBJ2-5; no reliable D call. The CDR3 has 12 amino acids. Germline V lookup: CDR1 MDHEN, CDR2 SYDVKM. V dropped 6 bases and J dropped 5 bases, with 10 bases sitting between them. The CDR3 region is CASRQAGETQYF. The CDR3, as DNA: TGTGCCAGCAGGCAGGCTGGGGAGACCCAGTACTTC.

The chain is built from TRBV20-1 and TRBJ2-3; D remains unclear. The length of the CDR3 is 11 residues. Trimming removed 2 bases from V and 10 bases from J, with 10 bases in between. The V gene's germline CDR1 is DFQATT and CDR2 SNEGSKA (reference sequence). CDR3 coding DNA: TGCAGTGCTAGACTCCCGCCATCGCAGTATTTT. Translation: CSARLPPSQYF.

This clonotype has only a few counts. V usage is TRBV7-9 and J usage is TRBJ1-1; no reliable D call. Trimming shortened V by 4 bases and J by 4 bases, and 13 bases separated the two germline ends. CDR3 length: 14 residues. Germline V CDR1 and CDR2: SEHNR, FQNEAQ (reference sequence). The CDR3 loop reads CASSSFLLGTEAFF. In DNA form, the CDR3 reads TGTGCCAGCAGCTCTTTCTTATTGGGCACTGAAGCTTTCTTT.

This clonotype was seen only a few times. DNA of the CDR3: TGTGCCATCACGGGGGACGGGAGGTACTACGAGCAGTACTTC. It codes for CAITGDGRYYEQYF. The chain employs TRBV10-3 and TRBJ2-7, with 7 bases identical to TRBD2. J was trimmed by 3 bases and V by 7 bases; bases with no gene match: 9. Per the germline V gene, CDR1 is ENHRY and CDR2 is SYGVKD. The CDR3 is made up of 14 amino acids.

This clonotype was observed a few times. This chain joins TRBV9 and TRBJ2-2; D is uncertain. V was shortened by 0 bases and J by 6 bases, with 0 bases between the two germline ends. Germline V lookup: CDR1 SGDLS, CDR2 YYNGEE. CDR3 length: 11 amino acids. CDR3 region: CASSVAGELFF. The CDR3 DNA follows: TGTGCCAGCAGCGTAGCCGGGGAGCTGTTTTTT.

The rearrangement links TRBV11-3 to TRBJ2-2; D gene ambiguous. Trimming cost V 6 bases and J 6 bases, with 11 bases left between them. Germline CDR1 SGHNT, CDR2 YENEEA. This CDR3 is 13 amino acids long. The CDR3 nucleotides are TGTGCCAGCAGTTTCATGGTCTCCGGGGAGCTGTTTTTT. Its translation is CASSFMVSGELFF.

In its sample, this clonotype was seen a few times. The chain has TRBV6-5 and TRBJ1-2, with 9 bases that match TRBD1. The V gene's germline CDR1 is MNHEY and CDR2 SVGAGI. The CDR3 covers 12 residues. With V trimmed by 6 bases and J by 8 bases, 4 bases remained unmatched. CDR3 nucleotide sequence: TGTGCCAGCAGGACAGGGGGACGGGGCTACACCTTC. Translating gives CASRTGGRGYTF.

This clonotype was recorded at least ten times. V gene TRBV20-1 combines with J gene TRBJ1-6; D is uncertain. The V end was cut by 0 bases, the J end by 10 bases, with 10 bases between. This CDR3 has 13 residues. The V gene's germline CDR1 is DFQATT and CDR2 SNEGSKA (reference sequence). Here the CDR3 reads CSARDGDGSPLHF. The DNA for the CDR3 is TGCAGTGCTAGAGACGGGGATGGGTCACCCCTCCACTTT.